The clone carrying this T cell receptor (beta chain) was recorded many times. The sample is drawn from a study of T cells after yellow fever vaccination. UMIs and a universal primer site were added when TCR cDNA was made by 5'RACE template switching. TCRdb processed the 5' RACE reads anew with MiXCR; each CDR3 protein has one entry. The sample lists some 260,000 distinct CDR3 sequences; approximately 5.2% were seen once. This CDR3 region has 14 residues. V was clipped by 6 bases and J by 6 bases; unmatched bases: 5. Germline V gene data show CDR1 as SGHTA and CDR2 as FQGNSA. The sequence derives from a man aged 18 to 30 who received the YFV17D yellow fever vaccine. The sample was CD4+ T cells sorted from PBMCs, taken on the day of the yellow fever booster vaccination. The chain has TRBV7-2 and TRBJ1-5, with 10 bases matching TRBD1. CDR3 sequence (DNA): TGTGCCAGCAGTTCGGGACAGGGGTTTCAGCCCCAGCATTTT. Its protein product is CASSSGQGFQPQHF.